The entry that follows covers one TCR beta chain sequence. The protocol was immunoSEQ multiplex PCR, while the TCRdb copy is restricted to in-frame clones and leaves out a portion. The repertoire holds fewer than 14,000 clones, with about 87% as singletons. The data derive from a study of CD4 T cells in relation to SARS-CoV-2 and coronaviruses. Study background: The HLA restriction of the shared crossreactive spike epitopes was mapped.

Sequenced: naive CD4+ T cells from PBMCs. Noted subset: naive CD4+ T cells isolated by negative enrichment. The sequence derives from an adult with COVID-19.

This CDR3 reads CASTPRTGGNTEAFF. The CDR3, as DNA: TGTGCCAGCACACCTCGGACAGGGGGGAACACTGAAGCTTTCTTT. V and J are TRBV25-1 and TRBJ1-1; 10 nucleotides align to TRBD1. The CDR3 is 15 amino acids. The V gene's germline CDR1 is MGHDK and CDR2 SYGVNS. J gave up 1 base and V 7 bases, and 6 bases lay outside the gene matches.